Following are 15 T cell receptor beta chains from one sample sequenced in a study of blood T cells in healthy people across ages. Using a J-beta primer mix together with a sample-barcoded 5' primer, a second PCR was run for roughly 7 to 12 cycles. TCRdb passed the 5' RACE reads through MiXCR, listing each CDR3 protein once. The sample lists 550,000 to 600,000 distinct CDR3 sequences, around 48% occurring once. Input material: blood. These receptors were taken from a man older than 75 in good health.

This clonotype was recorded a few times. The CDR3 protein is CASSLELAAGELFF. In DNA, the CDR3 is TGTGCCAGCAGCTTAGAACTAGCGGCCGGGGAGCTGTTTTTT. The chain is built from TRBV7-2 and TRBJ2-2, with 8 bases that match TRBD2. Germline V gene sequence: CDR1 SGHTA, CDR2 FQGNSA. Trimming removed 1 base from V and 6 bases from J; junction bases left unmatched: 1. This CDR3 comprises 14 residues. The full variable domain, in which reference TRBV7-2 and TRBJ2-2 provide the parts outside the CDR3, is GAGVSQSPSNKVTEKGKDVELRCDPISGHTALYWYRQSLGQGLEFLIYFQGNSAPDKSGLPSDRFSAERTGGSVSTLTIQRTQQEDSAVYLCASSLELAAGELFFGEGSRLTVL.

This chain connects TRBV29-1 to TRBJ2-7, with 10 bases aligning to TRBD2. The CDR3 consists of 15 residues. In germline, CDR1 is SQVTM, CDR2 ANQGSEA. CDR3 region: CGAGSGLASAGEQYF. The CDR3, as DNA: TGCGGCGCTGGGTCGGGACTAGCGTCCGCTGGGGAGCAGTACTTC.

This clonotype was detected a few times. The chain combines TRBV7-9 with TRBJ1-2; a possible D gene is TRBD1 (5 bases). CDR3 size: 14 residues. Deletions cut 2 bases from V and 5 bases from J, with 12 bases between. The germline V gene encodes CDR1 SEHNR and CDR2 FQNEAQ (reference sequence). Here the CDR3 reads CASSLHQGVYGYTF. The CDR3 nucleotides are TGTGCCAGCAGCTTACACCAGGGAGTGTATGGCTACACCTTC.

The gene calls are TRBV4-1 and TRBJ2-3; D perhaps matches TRBD1 (6 bases). V lost 5 bases and J 0 bases, leaving 15 bases between the germline ends. The germline CDR1 and CDR2 sequences are MGHRA and YSYEKL. The CDR3 has 16 amino acids. DNA of the CDR3: TGCGCCAGCAGCATCACCGGGACACAAAGCACAGATACGCAGTATTTT. Translation: CASSITGTQSTDTQYF.

This clonotype came up a few times. The chain employs TRBV27 and TRBJ2-7; 7 nucleotides match TRBD1. The CDR3 runs to 15 residues. Germline CDR1 MNHEY, CDR2 SMNVEV (reference sequence). Trimming cost V 4 bases and J 2 bases; bases outside gene matches: 8. In DNA, the CDR3 is TGTGCCAGCAGTTCCATAGGGGACAGAGCCTACGAGCAGTACTTC. It specifies CASSSIGDRAYEQYF.

This CDR3 is CASRPEWTSGYTDTQYF. The DNA for the CDR3 is TGTGCCAGCAGACCAGAATGGACTAGCGGTTACACAGATACGCAGTATTTT. The J gene is TRBJ2-3, the V gene TRBV2, with 10 bases that match TRBD2. This CDR3 is 17 amino acids long. Germline V gene lookup returns CDR1 SNHLY and CDR2 FYNNEI. The V and J ends lost 6 bases and 2 bases, in that order; junction bases with no gene match: 11.

This chain connects TRBV7-2 to TRBJ1-6; 10 bases fit TRBD1. CDR1 and CDR2 from the germline V gene are SGHTA and FQGNSA. V shed 1 base and J 6 bases; nucleotides not matched to a gene: 9. The CDR3 spans 18 residues. The CDR3 nucleotides read TGTGCCAGCAGCTTAGGGTGGGGACAGGGGTATCGTAATTCACCCCTCCACTTT. Protein sequence: CASSLGWGQGYRNSPLHF.

As to this clonotype: It may be a read error: a sequence one base away is much more abundant. This chain links TRBV9 with TRBJ2-7; 7 bases are a match to TRBD2. The germline CDR1 and CDR2 sequences are SGDLS and YYNGEE. J lost 7 bases, V lost 3 bases, and 10 bases had no gene match. CDR3 length: 14 residues. CDR3 in DNA: TGTGCCAGCAGCGCCGGGGGGATATACAATGAGCAGTACTTC. Translating gives CASSAGGIYNEQYF. The whole variable domain, remainder taken from reference TRBV9 and TRBJ2-7, is DSGVTQTPKHLITATGQRVTLRCSPRSGDLSVYWYQQSLDQGLQFLIQYYNGEERAKGNILERFSAQQFPDLHSELNLSSLELGDSALYFCASSAGGIYNEQYFGPGTRLTVT.

The chain has TRBV5-6 and TRBJ2-7; D not certain. Germline V lookup: CDR1 SGHDT, CDR2 YYEEEE. The CDR3 covers 14 residues. The V end was cut by 3 bases, the J end by 4 bases, with 14 bases between. The DNA for the CDR3 is TGTGCCAGCAGCTGGTACGCAGGAAAGTACGAGCAGTACTTC. It specifies CASSWYAGKYEQYF.

The chain joins TRBV2 to TRBJ1-2; 7 positions agree with TRBD1. Germline loops: CDR1 SNHLY, CDR2 FYNNEI. The CDR3 is made up of 14 amino acids. The junction had 6 bases not matched to a gene; V was cut back by 6 bases and J by 2 bases. CDR3 sequence reads: CASSTQGENYGYTF. CDR3 nucleotide sequence: TGTGCCAGCAGCACCCAGGGGGAGAACTATGGCTACACCTTC.

This clonotype was counted only a few times. The V gene is TRBV6-5, the J gene TRBJ1-1, with D tentatively TRBD1 (5 bases). Germline CDR1 reads MNHEY; CDR2 reads SVGAGI. The V end lost 4 bases, the J end lost 0 bases, and 12 bases lay between the germline ends. This CDR3 comprises 15 residues. CDR3: CASSFRGRVNTEAFF. CDR3 sequence (DNA): TGTGCCAGCAGTTTTCGGGGCCGAGTGAACACTGAAGCTTTCTTT.

The J gene is TRBJ1-6, the V gene TRBV25-1; 10 bases map to TRBD1. V lost 10 bases and J lost 8; bases outside the gene matches: 5. Germline lookup yields CDR1 MGHDK and CDR2 SYGVNS. There are 13 residues in the CDR3. The CDR3, as DNA: TGTGCCATCGCCGGGACAGGGGATTCACCCCTCCACTTT. Protein: CAIAGTGDSPLHF.

This clonotype has more than one count but fewer than ten. The chain joins TRBV7-2 to TRBJ2-7; D ambiguous. Per germline, CDR1 SGHTA and CDR2 FQGNSA. The germline V and J ends were trimmed by 5 bases and 3 bases, with 14 bases remaining between them. This CDR3 is 14 amino acids long. CDR3 nucleotide sequence: TGTGCCAGCAGCGCATCGTGGCAGCGCTACGAGCAGTACTTC. Translated, it gives CASSASWQRYEQYF.

This chain connects TRBV20-1 to TRBJ2-5; 14 nucleotides match TRBD2. V shed 1 base and J 5 bases; nucleotides not matched to a gene: 3. The CDR3 covers 15 residues. Germline V gene lookup returns CDR1 DFQATT and CDR2 SNEGSKA (reference sequence). CDR3 residues: CSARGTSGGPETQYF. The CDR3 DNA is TGCAGTGCTAGAGGGACTAGCGGGGGGCCCGAGACCCAGTACTTC.

This clonotype was counted only a few times. The rearrangement uses TRBV7-2 and TRBJ2-3; TRBD1 is a possible D gene (6 bases). Per the germline V gene, CDR1 is SGHTA and CDR2 is FQGNSA. V gave up 1 base and J gave up 2 bases, with 13 bases separating them. The CDR3 is 16 amino acids. This CDR3 reads CASSLVGTTFTDTQYF. Written as DNA, the CDR3 is TGTGCCAGCAGCTTAGTAGGGACAACTTTCACAGATACGCAGTATTTT. Looking up the rest from reference TRBV7-2 and TRBJ2-3 gives the full variable domain: GAGVSQSPSNKVTEKGKDVELRCDPISGHTALYWYRQSLGQGLEFLIYFQGNSAPDKSGLPSDRFSAERTGGSVSTLTIQRTQQEDSAVYLCASSLVGTTFTDTQYFGPGTRLTVL.